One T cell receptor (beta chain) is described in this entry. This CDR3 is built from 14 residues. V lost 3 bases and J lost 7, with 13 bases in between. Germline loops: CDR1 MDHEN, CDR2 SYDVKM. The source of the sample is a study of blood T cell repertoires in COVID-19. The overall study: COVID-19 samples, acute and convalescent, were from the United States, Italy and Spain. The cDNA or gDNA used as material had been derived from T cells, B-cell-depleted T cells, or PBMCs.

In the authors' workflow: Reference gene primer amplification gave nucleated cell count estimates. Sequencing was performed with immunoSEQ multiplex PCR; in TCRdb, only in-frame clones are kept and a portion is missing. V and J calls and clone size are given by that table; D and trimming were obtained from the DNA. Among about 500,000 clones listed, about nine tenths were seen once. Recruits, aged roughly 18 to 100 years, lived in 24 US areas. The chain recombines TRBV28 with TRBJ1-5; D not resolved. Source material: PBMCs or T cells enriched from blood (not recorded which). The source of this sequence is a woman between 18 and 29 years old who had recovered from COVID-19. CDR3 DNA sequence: TGTGCCAGCAGTTTTGACCGGGAGGGACAGCCCCAGCATTTT. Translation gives CASSFDREGQPQHF.